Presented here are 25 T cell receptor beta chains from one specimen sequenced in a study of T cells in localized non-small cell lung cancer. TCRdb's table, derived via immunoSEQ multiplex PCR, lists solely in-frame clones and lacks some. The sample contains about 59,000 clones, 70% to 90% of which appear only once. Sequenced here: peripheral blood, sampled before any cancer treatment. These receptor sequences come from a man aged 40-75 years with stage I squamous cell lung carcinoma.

The CDR3 DNA sequence: TGTGCCAGCAGTTACTCGACAGGGTGGCAGCCCCAGCATTTT. Encoded protein: CASSYSTGWQPQHF. This chain links TRBV6-5 with TRBJ1-5, with 7 bases fitting TRBD1. CDR3 length: 14 amino acids. V gave up 0 bases and J gave up 7 bases; unmatched junction bases: 3. Germline lookup yields CDR1 MNHEY and CDR2 SVGAGI.

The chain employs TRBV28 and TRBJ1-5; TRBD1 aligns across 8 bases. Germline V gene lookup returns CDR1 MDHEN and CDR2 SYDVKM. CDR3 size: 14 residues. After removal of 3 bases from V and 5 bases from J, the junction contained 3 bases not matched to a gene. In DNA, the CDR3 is TGTGCCAGCAGTTTGGACAGGGCATATCAGCCCCAGCATTTT. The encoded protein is CASSLDRAYQPQHF.

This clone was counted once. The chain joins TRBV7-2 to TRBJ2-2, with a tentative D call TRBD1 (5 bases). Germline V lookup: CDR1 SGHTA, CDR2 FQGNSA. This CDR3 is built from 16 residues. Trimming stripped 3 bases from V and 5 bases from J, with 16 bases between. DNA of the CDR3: TGTGCCAGCAGCTTGAGTCAGGGATCGCGGACCGGGGAGCTGTTTTTT. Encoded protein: CASSLSQGSRTGELFF.

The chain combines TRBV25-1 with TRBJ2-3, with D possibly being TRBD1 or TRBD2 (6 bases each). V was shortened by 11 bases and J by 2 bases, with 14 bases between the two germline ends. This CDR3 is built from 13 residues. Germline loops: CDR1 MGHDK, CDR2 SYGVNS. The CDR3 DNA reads TGTGCCGGGGGGCCTACCTCCACAGATACGCAGTATTTT. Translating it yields CAGGPTSTDTQYF. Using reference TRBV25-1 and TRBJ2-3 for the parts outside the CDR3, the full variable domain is EADIYQTPRYLVIGTGKKITLECSQTMGHDKMYWYQQDPGMELHLIHYSYGVNSTEKGDLSSESTVSRIRTEHFPLTLESARPSHTSQYLCAGGPTSTDTQYFGPGTRLTVL.

This CDR3 is CASSPVSGANVLTF. The CDR3 DNA follows: TGCGCCAGCAGCCCTGTCTCTGGGGCCAACGTCCTGACTTTC. The rearrangement links TRBV4-1 to TRBJ2-6; D unclear. With 4 bases removed from V and 0 bases from J, the gap between germline ends came to 4 bases. The CDR3 has 14 residues. CDR1 is MGHRA, CDR2 YSYEKL, per germline.

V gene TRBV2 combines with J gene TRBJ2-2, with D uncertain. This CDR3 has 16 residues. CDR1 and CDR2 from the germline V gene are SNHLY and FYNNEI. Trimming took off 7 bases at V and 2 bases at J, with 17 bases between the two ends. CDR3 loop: CASNLGTARNTGELFF. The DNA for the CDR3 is TGTGCCAGCAATTTGGGAACAGCCCGTAACACCGGGGAGCTGTTTTTT. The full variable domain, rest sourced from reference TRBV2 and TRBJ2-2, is EPEVTQTPSHQVTQMGQEVILRCVPISNHLYFYWYRQILGQKVEFLVSFYNNEISEKSEIFDDQFSVERPDGSNFTLKIRSTKLEDSAMYFCASNLGTARNTGELFFGEGSRLTVL.

In DNA form, the CDR3 reads TGCAGCGTTGAAACTAAGACCCTCCCACGGTGGGTGCAGTTCTTC. Translated: CSVETKTLPRWVQFF. The V gene is TRBV29-1, the J gene TRBJ2-1; D is undetermined. Between the trimmed V and J ends, which lost 2 bases and 12 bases, there was a span of 23 bases. Germline CDR1 SQVTM, CDR2 ANQGSEA. The CDR3 covers 15 residues.

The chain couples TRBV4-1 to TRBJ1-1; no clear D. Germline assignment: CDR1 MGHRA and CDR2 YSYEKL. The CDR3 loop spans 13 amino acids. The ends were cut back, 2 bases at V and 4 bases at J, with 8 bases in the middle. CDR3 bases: TGCGCCAGCAGCCAACGGGAGGGCACTGAAGCTTTCTTT. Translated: CASSQREGTEAFF.

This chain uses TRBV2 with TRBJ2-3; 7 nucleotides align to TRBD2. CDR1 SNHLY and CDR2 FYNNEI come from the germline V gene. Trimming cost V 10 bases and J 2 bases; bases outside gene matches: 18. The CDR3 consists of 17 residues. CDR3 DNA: TGTGCCACCCACCCGGGACTAACGACGACTAACACAGATACGCAGTATTTT. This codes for CATHPGLTTTNTDTQYF.

The CDR3 loop is CASSLGGVYNEQFF. DNA for the CDR3: TGTGCCAGCAGCTTGGGGGGCGTCTACAATGAGCAGTTCTTC. This chain connects TRBV5-5 to TRBJ2-1; D is possibly TRBD1 (5 bases). Germline assignment: CDR1 SGHKS and CDR2 YYEKEE (reference sequence). V was shortened by 0 bases and J by 3 bases, with 7 bases between the two germline ends. The CDR3 has 14 residues.

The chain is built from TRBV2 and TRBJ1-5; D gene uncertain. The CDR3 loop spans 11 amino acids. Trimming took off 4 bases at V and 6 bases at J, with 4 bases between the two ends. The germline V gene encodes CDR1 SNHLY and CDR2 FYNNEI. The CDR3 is CASSVSQPQHF. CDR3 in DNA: TGTGCCAGCAGTGTTAGTCAGCCCCAGCATTTT. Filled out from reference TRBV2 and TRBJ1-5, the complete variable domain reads EPEVTQTPSHQVTQMGQEVILRCVPISNHLYFYWYRQILGQKVEFLVSFYNNEISEKSEIFDDQFSVERPDGSNFTLKIRSTKLEDSAMYFCASSVSQPQHFGDGTRLSIL.

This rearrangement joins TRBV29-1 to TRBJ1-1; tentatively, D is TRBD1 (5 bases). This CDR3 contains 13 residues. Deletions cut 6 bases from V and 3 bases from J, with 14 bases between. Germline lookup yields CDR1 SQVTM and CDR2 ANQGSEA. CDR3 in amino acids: CSVAGRPDTEAFF. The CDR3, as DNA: TGCAGCGTCGCGGGACGACCGGACACTGAAGCTTTCTTT.

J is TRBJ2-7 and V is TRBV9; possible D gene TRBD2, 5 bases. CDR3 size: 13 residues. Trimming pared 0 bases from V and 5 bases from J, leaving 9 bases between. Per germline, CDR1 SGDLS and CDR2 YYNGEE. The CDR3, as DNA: TGTGCCAGCAGCGTAGGTGCTAGCAACGAGCAGTACTTC. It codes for CASSVGASNEQYF.

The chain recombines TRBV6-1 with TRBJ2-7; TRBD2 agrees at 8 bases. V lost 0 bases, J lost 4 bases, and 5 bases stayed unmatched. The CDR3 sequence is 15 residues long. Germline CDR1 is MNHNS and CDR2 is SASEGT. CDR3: CASSEAIAGSYEQYF. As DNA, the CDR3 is TGTGCCAGCAGTGAAGCTATAGCGGGAAGTTACGAGCAGTACTTC.

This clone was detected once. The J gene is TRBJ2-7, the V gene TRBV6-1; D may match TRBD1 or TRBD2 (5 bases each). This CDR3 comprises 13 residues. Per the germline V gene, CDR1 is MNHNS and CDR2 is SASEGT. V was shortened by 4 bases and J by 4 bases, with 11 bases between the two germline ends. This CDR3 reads CASSAQVAYEQYF. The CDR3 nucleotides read TGTGCCAGCAGTGCACAGGTAGCGTACGAGCAGTACTTC.

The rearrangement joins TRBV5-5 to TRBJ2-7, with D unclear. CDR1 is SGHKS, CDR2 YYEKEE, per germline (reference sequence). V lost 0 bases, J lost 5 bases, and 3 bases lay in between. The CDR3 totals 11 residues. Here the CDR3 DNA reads TGTGCCAGCAGCTTGGGGAACGAGCAGTACTTC. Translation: CASSLGNEQYF.

DNA of the CDR3: TGCGCCAGCAGCCAAGTACAACTAGCGGGAGGGGGTGCAGATACGCAGTATTTT. It is translated as CASSQVQLAGGGADTQYF. This sequence joins TRBV4-1 and TRBJ2-3; 13 bases are shared with TRBD2. There are 18 residues in the CDR3. J gave up 4 bases and V 1 base, and 8 bases lay outside the gene matches. The V gene's germline CDR1 is MGHRA and CDR2 YSYEKL.

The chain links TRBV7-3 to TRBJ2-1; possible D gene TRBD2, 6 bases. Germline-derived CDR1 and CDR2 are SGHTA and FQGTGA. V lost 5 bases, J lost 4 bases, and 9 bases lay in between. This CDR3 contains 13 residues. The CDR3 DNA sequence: TGTGCCAGCAGCCCCGGGACTTACAATGAGCAGTTCTTC. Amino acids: CASSPGTYNEQFF.

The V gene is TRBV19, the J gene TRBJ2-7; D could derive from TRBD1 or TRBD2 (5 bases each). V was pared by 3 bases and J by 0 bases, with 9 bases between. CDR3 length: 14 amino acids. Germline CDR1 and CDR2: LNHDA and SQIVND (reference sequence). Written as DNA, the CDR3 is TGTGCCAGTAGTATTTCGGGGCCCTCCTACGAGCAGTACTTC. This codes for CASSISGPSYEQYF.

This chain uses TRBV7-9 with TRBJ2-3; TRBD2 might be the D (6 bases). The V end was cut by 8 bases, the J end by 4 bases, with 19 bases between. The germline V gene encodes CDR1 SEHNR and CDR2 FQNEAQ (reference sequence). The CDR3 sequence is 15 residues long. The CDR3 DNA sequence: TGTGCCAGCTCCACCGGGGGAGGAAGCGCAGATACGCAGTATTTT. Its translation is CASSTGGGSADTQYF.

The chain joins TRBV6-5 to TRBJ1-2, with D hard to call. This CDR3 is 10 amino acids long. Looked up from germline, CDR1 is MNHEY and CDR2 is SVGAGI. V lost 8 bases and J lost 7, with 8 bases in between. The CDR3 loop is CASRGSGYTF. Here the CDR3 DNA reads TGTGCCAGCCGAGGGTCTGGCTACACCTTC.

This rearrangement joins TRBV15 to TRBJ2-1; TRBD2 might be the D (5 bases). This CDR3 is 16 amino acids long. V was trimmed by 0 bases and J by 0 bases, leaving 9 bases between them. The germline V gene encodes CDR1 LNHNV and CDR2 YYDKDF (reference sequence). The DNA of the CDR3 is TGTGCCACCAGCAGAGATTTAACTAGCTCCTACAATGAGCAGTTCTTC. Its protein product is CATSRDLTSSYNEQFF.

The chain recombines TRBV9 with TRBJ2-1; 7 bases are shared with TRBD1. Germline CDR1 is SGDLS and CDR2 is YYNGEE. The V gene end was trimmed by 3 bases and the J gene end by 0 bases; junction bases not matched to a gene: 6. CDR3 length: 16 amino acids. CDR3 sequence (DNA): TGTGCCAGCAGCGCCCCACAGGGGCACTCCTACAATGAGCAGTTCTTC. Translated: CASSAPQGHSYNEQFF.

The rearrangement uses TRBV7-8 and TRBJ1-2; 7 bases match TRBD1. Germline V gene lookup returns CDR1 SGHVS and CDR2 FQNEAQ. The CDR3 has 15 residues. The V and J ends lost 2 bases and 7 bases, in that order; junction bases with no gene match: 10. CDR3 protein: CASSLTGQPFGGYTF. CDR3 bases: TGTGCCAGCAGCTTAACGGGACAGCCCTTCGGTGGCTACACCTTC. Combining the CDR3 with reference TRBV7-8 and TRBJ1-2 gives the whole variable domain GAGVSQSPRYKVAKRGQDVALRCDPISGHVSLFWYQQALGQGPEFLTYFQNEAQLDKSGLPSDRFFAERPEGSVSTLKIQRTQQEDSAVYLCASSLTGQPFGGYTFGSGTRLTVV.

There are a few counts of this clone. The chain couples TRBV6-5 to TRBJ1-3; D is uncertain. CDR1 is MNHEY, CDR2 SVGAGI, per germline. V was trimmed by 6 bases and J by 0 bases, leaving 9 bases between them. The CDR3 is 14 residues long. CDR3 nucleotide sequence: TGTGCCAGCAGCCCTATACTCTCTGGAAACACCATATATTTT. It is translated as CASSPILSGNTIYF.